The present T cell receptor (beta chain) was sequenced within a study of T cell responses to AZD1222 COVID-19 vaccine (dated by TCRdb to the early 2020s). Turning to the overall study: AZD1222 recipients given second doses at about 4 weeks or at about 12 weeks were pooled, since spike-specific TCR depth and breadth were not found to differ between the two schedules. A total of just over 230 trial participants underwent TCR sequencing, of whom approximately 200 had received two doses of AZD1222 and around 25 had received two doses of the MenACWY control vaccine. Trial participants were enrolled by age into 18-55, 56-69 and 70-plus year subgroups, with 148, 28 and 57 TCR-sequenced participants respectively. The research as a whole found: CD4 TCRs associated with the vaccine covered the entire spike protein, and the dominant responses were in regions 160-218 and 743-854. Participants were mostly white British and included more females than males, and it was suggested by the authors that clonal diversity may have been underestimated. Conclusions about previously exposed vaccinees are limited, since just 6 or 7 AZD1222 recipients were seropositive for SARS-CoV-2 at baseline. Reportedly, almost half of the unique spike-specific TCRs recognized epitopes lying outside the regions that are mutated in the B.1.351 and B.1.1.7 variants. The 56-69-year group was small, and its depth increase did not reach significance, likely because of low power. Spike-specific TCR breadth and depth rose significantly after two AZD1222 doses compared with day 0 and with MenACWY recipients. Because no samples from the day 14 peak response were available, repertoires could be characterized only after the peak T cell response.

The CDR3 regions of human TCRbeta chains were subjected to immunosequencing. In the source study's methods: Repertoire TCRs were checked for matches against a reference library of SARS-CoV-2-specific TCRs that had been generated using the MIRA antigen-specificity platform. Breadth meant the fraction of unique TCRs that were SARS-CoV-2-associated, whereas depth meant the fraction of total T cells that were SARS-CoV-2-associated. Each spike-specific TCR was assigned to its reactive spike region and to a CD4 or CD8 class using the MIRA data. Log10-transformed breadth and depth values were compared by one-way ANOVA with Sidak's multiple comparisons tests. In its TCRdb copy, this immuneACCESS table keeps in-frame sequences only and misses some clones. Where compared with another copy, unresolved V genes explain less than half of these, and the others have no known cause. The V and J calls and clone size were taken over from that table, and D and trimming were inferred from the DNA. In this sample the table shows roughly 140,000 clones, about nine tenths of which occur a single time. Over 1.5% of the sample is taken by the ten largest.

As regards this clone: This receptor's antigen is unknown. Base qualities are missing; no much larger clone stands one base away.

In the germline V gene, CDR1 corresponds to SGDLS and CDR2 to YYNGEE. Inclusive of the bounding cysteine and phenylalanine, the CDR3 is 16 residues long. The retained sequence is limited to the CDR3, 48 bases, with the frame set at the first base. V loses 0 bases, J loses 1 base, and the germline ends lie 13 bases apart. The meaning of the sample's time point label: baseline before first vaccination. Vaccinee samples were obtained from the UK trials COV001 and COV002, which included a single-blind randomized controlled phase 2/3 trial of AZD1222 (ChAdOx1 nCoV-19) in healthy adults. Trial participant PBMC samples were collected at day 0 and day 28 after the second dose for TCRbeta chain sequencing.

This clonotype was obtained from an adult in good health. Material: peripheral blood, obtained on day 0 of AZD1222 vaccination. The V and J segments used are TRBV9 and TRBJ1-1, and possibly TRBD1, on 6 matching bases. The CDR3 region has the sequence CASSVDGGSSNTEAFF. The DNA reads as follows: TGTGCCAGCAGCGTAGATGGGGGCAGTTCGAACACTGAAGCTTTCTTT.